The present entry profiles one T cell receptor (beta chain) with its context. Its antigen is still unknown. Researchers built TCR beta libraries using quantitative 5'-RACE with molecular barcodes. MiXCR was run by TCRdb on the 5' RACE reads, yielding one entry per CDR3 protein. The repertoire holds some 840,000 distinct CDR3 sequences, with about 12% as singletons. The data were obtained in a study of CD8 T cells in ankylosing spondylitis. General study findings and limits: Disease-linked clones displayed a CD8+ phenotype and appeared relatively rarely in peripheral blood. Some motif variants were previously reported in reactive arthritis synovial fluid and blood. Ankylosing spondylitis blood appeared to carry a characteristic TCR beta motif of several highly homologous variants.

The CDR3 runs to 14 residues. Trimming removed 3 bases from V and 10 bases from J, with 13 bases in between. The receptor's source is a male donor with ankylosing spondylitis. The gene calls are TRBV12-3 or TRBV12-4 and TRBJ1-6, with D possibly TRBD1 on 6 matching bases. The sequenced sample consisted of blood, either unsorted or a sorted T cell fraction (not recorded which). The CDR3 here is CASSLAQGTSPLHF. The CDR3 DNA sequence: TGTGCCAGCAGTTTGGCCCAGGGGACGTCACCCCTCCACTTT.